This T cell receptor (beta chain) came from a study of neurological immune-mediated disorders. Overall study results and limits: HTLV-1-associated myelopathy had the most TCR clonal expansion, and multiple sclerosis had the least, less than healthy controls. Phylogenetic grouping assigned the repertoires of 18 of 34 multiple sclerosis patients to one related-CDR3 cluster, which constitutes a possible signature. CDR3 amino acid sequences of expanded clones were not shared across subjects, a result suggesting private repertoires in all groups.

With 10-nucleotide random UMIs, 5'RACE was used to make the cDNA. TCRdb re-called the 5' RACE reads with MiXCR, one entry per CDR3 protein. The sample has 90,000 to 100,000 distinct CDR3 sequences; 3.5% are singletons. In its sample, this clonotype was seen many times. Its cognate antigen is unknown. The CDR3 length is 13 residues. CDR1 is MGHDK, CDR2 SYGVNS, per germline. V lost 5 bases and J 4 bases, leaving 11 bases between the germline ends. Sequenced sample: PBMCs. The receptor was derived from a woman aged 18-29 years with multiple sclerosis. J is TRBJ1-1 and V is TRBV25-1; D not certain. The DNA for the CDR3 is TGTGCCAGCAGTTCCTCGGCGGGCACTGAAGCTTTCTTT. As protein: CASSSSAGTEAFF.